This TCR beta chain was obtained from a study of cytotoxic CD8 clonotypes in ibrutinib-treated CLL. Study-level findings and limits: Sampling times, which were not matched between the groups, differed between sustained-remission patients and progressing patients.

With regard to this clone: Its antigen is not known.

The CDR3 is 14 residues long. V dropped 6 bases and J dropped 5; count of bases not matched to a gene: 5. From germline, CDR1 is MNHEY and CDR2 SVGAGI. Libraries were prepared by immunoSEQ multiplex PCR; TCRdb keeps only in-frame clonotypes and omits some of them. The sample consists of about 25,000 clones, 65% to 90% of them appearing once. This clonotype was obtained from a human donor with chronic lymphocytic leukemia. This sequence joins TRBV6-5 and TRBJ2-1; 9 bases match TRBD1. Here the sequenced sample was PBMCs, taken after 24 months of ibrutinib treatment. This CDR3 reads CASSRTGENNEQFF. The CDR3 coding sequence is TGTGCCAGCAGCCGGACAGGGGAAAACAATGAGCAGTTCTTC.